The T cell receptor beta chain described here comes from a study of beta chain features in type 1 diabetes (dated by TCRdb to the late 2010s). Study-level background: Mean age, gender distribution, total cell number and subset yield did not differ between patients and healthy donors. In the study, TCRB repertoires of sorted circulating CD4+ T cell subsets from recently diagnosed type 1 diabetes patients were compared with those of matched healthy donors. Naive and central memory subsets were obtained from all 30 or so donors, but regulatory and stem cell-like memory subsets were isolated from only 8 patients and about 8 healthy donors. A total of 100 million to 110 million sorted cells were examined across all samples, and a strong correlation was observed between cell number per subset and RNA yield.

There are 14 amino acids in the CDR3, from cysteine to phenylalanine inclusive. The read is trimmed to its CDR3 DNA, 42 bases read in frame from base 1. The germline V gene (reference sequence) supplies CDR1 SGHNT and CDR2 YYREEE. In its sample, this clone was seen once. It has no known antigen specificity. No base quality values were provided; no much bigger clone lies one nucleotide off. A single peripheral blood draw of approximately 120 mL on average was collected from each donor into heparinised tubes. A BD FACSAria II and a panel including CD45RO, CCR7, CD25, CD127, CD95 and CD27 were used to sort naive, central memory, regulatory and stem cell-like memory CD4+ T cells. All sorted populations exceeded 95% purity. PBMCs were isolated right away by Lymphoprep density gradient centrifugation and were stained directly, without culture. So that batch effects would be minimized, each experiment stained and sorted samples in pairs, pairing one healthy donor with one patient.

The entire amount of isolated RNA was reverse transcribed using the High Capacity cDNA Reverse Transcription Kit, so the sequenced TCRB transcripts were expressed ones. Deep immunoSEQ sequencing was performed on naive, central memory and regulatory T cell samples, with an average of roughly 4 million total reads per sample. After sorted cells were lysed in RLT buffer, RNA was extracted with DNase-treated RNeasy Micro or Mini kits, with the choice depending on cell number. Each cell subset was processed on its own to prevent cross-contamination, while patient and healthy donor samples were processed together. The immunoSEQ multiplex PCR was used to amplify TCRB sequences from cDNA, generating 87-bp fragments that spanned the CDR3 region. The amplicons were sequenced using the Illumina HiSeq platform. As for the authors' bioinformatics: PCR bias was computationally corrected using synthetic template baselines, reads within Hamming distance 2 were collapsed, and singletons that could not be merged were discarded. By aligning reads against IMGT, V, D and J genes, CDR3 length, and insertions or deletions at six rearrangement sites were assigned. Within each subset, clonotype counts were normalized to sorted cell number, after which true diversity and Gini coefficients were computed with the tcR R package. The overlap coefficient, calculated on TCRB nucleotide sequences, was used to quantify repertoire sharing. Not all clones reach the TCRdb copy of this immuneACCESS table, which keeps in-frame sequences only. Checked studies attribute under half of the gap to unresolved V genes and leave the rest unexplained. V and J calls and clone size come straight from that table; D and trimming were deduced from the DNA. For this sample the table gives tens of thousands of clones, of which about 50% were detected only once. The ten largest clones capture 0.65% to 0.9% of the sample.

What the research found in general, with its limitations: Naive, central memory and regulatory TCRB repertoires appeared to be more similar among patients than among healthy donors. Because cDNA was sequenced instead of genomic DNA, activated cells with high expression could be over-represented, although the groups did not differ in activation or CD3 levels. Because small numbers of individuals were included in the HLA sub-analyses, any influence of HLA type on TCRB rearrangement was left unresolved. In all four CD4+ subsets, TCRB CDR3 length was moderately but significantly shorter in type 1 diabetes patients. PCR might favor shorter templates, but patient and control samples were amplified and corrected together, so any skew would affect both groups equally. Patients with type 1 diabetes made fewer insertions and deleted more nucleotides at VDJ recombination sites, implying thymic rearrangement abnormalities.

This receptor chain uses TRBV5-4 and TRBJ2-5; 8 central bases correspond to TRBD1. The tail of the sequence fits TRBJ2-7 better, so the J call may be wrong. The clonotype comes from a man younger than 45 with type 1 diabetes. Sequencing was performed on central memory CD4+ T cells from blood. CDR3 sequence: CASSDRQGWYEQYF. At the DNA level, the sequence is TGTGCCAGCAGCGATCGACAGGGGTGGTACGAGCAGTACTTC.